The 22 T cell receptor beta chains given below trace back to one sample, sequenced in a study of graft-versus-host responses after intestinal transplantation. Method: immunoSEQ multiplex PCR; TCRdb's copy keeps in-frame clones and lacks some. Here the sample spans about 24,000 clones, 70% to 90% being singletons. Here the sequenced sample was PBMCs, taken more than 450 days after intestinal transplant. All receptors derive from a human patient who received an intestinal transplant, so some T cells may come from the graft donor.

The CDR3 here is CASSPGKRQETQYF. The CDR3, as DNA: TGTGCCAGCTCACCAGGGAAAAGGCAAGAGACCCAGTACTTC. This chain links TRBV18 with TRBJ2-5, with D unresolved. The CDR3 has 14 residues. Trimming pared 2 bases from V and 2 bases from J, leaving 9 bases between. CDR1 KGHSH and CDR2 LQKENI come from the germline V gene.

The CDR3: CASSPDGFESSYNEQFF. As DNA, the CDR3 is TGTGCCAGCAGCCCAGACGGCTTCGAGAGCTCCTACAATGAGCAGTTCTTC. The V and J genes are TRBV7-3 and TRBJ2-1; D is undetermined. Trimming stripped 5 bases from V and 0 bases from J, with 17 bases between. Per germline, CDR1 SGHTA and CDR2 FQGTGA. This CDR3 contains 17 residues.

The chain is built from TRBV20-1 and TRBJ1-5, with unresolved D. The CDR3 has 11 amino acids. The V gene's germline CDR1 is DFQATT and CDR2 SNEGSKA (reference sequence). V was shortened by 6 bases and J by 9 bases, with 12 bases between the two germline ends. CDR3 loop: CSALLRGPQHF. CDR3 sequence (DNA): TGCAGTGCCCTGTTGAGAGGGCCCCAGCATTTT.

This clone was seen a single time. The chain has TRBV30 and TRBJ2-5; tentatively, D is TRBD1 or TRBD2 (6 bases each). The length of the CDR3 is 15 residues. Looked up from germline, CDR1 is GTSNPN and CDR2 is SVGIG (reference sequence). V was pared by 0 bases and J by 2 bases, with 13 bases between. CDR3: CAWSVLGGPQETQYF. The CDR3 DNA sequence: TGTGCCTGGAGTGTATTGGGGGGCCCTCAAGAGACCCAGTACTTC.

This chain joins TRBV18 and TRBJ1-6; no clear D gene. This CDR3 region has 15 residues. The germline V and J ends were trimmed by 3 bases and 8 bases, with 14 bases remaining between them. Germline CDR1 is KGHSH and CDR2 is LQKENI. The CDR3 sequence is CASSPSSIGHSPLHF. The CDR3 DNA follows: TGTGCCAGCTCACCTTCTAGTATCGGTCATTCACCCCTCCACTTT.

This clone was detected once. This chain uses TRBV6-1 with TRBJ1-5; D possibly corresponds to TRBD1 (6 bases). Germline V gene lookup returns CDR1 MNHNS and CDR2 SASEGT. The CDR3 runs to 13 residues. Trimming left V 5 bases short and J 4 bases short, with 9 bases between. The chain's CDR3 is CASSLDRNQPQHF. As DNA, the CDR3 is TGTGCCAGCAGTTTGGACAGAAATCAGCCCCAGCATTTT.

This rearrangement joins TRBV6-1 to TRBJ2-7, with D possibly being TRBD1 or TRBD2 (5 bases each). The CDR3 contains 17 residues. The V gene lost 0 bases and the J gene lost 5 bases, with 20 bases spanning the gap. CDR1 is MNHNS and CDR2 is SASEGT in the germline V gene. CDR3 amino acids: CASSEAVGRALGDEQYF. CDR3 nucleotides: TGTGCCAGCAGTGAAGCGGTGGGGCGGGCCCTAGGCGACGAGCAGTACTTC.

The V call is TRBV4-1, the J call TRBJ1-1, with 7 nucleotides matching TRBD1. V shed 3 bases, J shed 5 bases, and the junction held 12 bases outside the gene matches. Per the germline V gene, CDR1 is MGHRA and CDR2 is YSYEKL. There are 16 residues in the CDR3. The CDR3 reads CASSHIPTGSRTEAFF. The CDR3 DNA sequence: TGCGCCAGCAGCCATATTCCGACAGGGTCGCGGACTGAAGCTTTCTTT.

The CDR3 DNA is TGCGCCAGCAGTGAGTCATTGCTAGCGGGAGATGCCCAAGAGACCCAGTACTTC. It translates to CASSESLLAGDAQETQYF. The chain is built from TRBV10-1 and TRBJ2-5, with TRBD2 identical over 10 bases. Germline V lookup: CDR1 WNHNN, CDR2 SYGVQD (reference sequence). J lost 1 base, V lost 0 bases, and 8 bases had no gene match. This CDR3 is built from 18 residues.

This clone was counted between two and nine times. The CDR3 DNA reads as TGTGCCAGCAGCTTGGGCAATGAGCAGTTCTTC. This codes for CASSLGNEQFF. The genes are TRBV13 and TRBJ2-1; no firm D call. Germline V gene sequence: CDR1 PRHDT, CDR2 FYEKMQ (reference sequence). The CDR3 is made up of 11 amino acids. V shed 3 bases and J shed 6 bases, with 3 bases lying between them.

The chain links TRBV18 to TRBJ1-1; no clear D gene. The length of the CDR3 is 13 residues. V lost 3 bases, J lost 4 bases, and 9 bases lay in between. CDR1 and CDR2 (germline): KGHSH, LQKENI. This CDR3 reads CASSPSQGTEAFF. The DNA for the CDR3 is TGTGCCAGCTCACCCTCACAAGGCACTGAAGCTTTCTTT.

The chain uses TRBV5-8 and TRBJ2-1; D tentatively reads TRBD1 or TRBD2 (6 bases each). The germline V gene has CDR1 SGHTS and CDR2 YDEGEE. V lost 3 bases and J 4 bases, leaving 14 bases between the germline ends. The CDR3 runs 15 residues. For the CDR3, the DNA is TGTGCCAGCAGCTACGGAGGGGGAACTTACAATGAGCAGTTCTTC. As protein: CASSYGGGTYNEQFF.

This clone turned up a few times. The genes are TRBV6-5 and TRBJ2-4, with D possibly TRBD2 on 5 matching bases. The germline V gene encodes CDR1 MNHEY and CDR2 SVGAGI. V lost 5 bases to trimming and J lost 8 bases, with 10 bases between them. The CDR3 contains 12 residues. The CDR3, as DNA: TGTGCCAGCAGTCCCCAGGACTACATTCAGTACTTC. The encoded protein is CASSPQDYIQYF.

V and J are TRBV6-6 and TRBJ2-7, with D possibly matching TRBD2 (5 bases). Trimming stripped 6 bases from V and 5 bases from J, with 17 bases between. The CDR3 has 14 residues. Germline V gene data show CDR1 as MNHNY and CDR2 as SVGAGI (reference sequence). DNA for the CDR3: TGTGCCAGCAGCGGACTCACGTTTCTTCACGAGCAGTACTTC. As protein: CASSGLTFLHEQYF.

V usage is TRBV6-6 and J usage is TRBJ2-1; D unresolved. The CDR3 has 10 residues. Germline assignment: CDR1 MNHNY and CDR2 SVGAGI (reference sequence). V was trimmed by 8 bases and J by 9 bases, leaving 8 bases between them. This CDR3 reads CASDSGEQFF. CDR3 DNA sequence: TGTGCCAGCGATTCCGGTGAGCAGTTCTTC.

The rearrangement joins TRBV19 to TRBJ2-3; D is undetermined. Germline V gene lookup returns CDR1 LNHDA and CDR2 SQIVND (reference sequence). Trimming took off 7 bases at V and 2 bases at J, with 10 bases between the two ends. CDR3 length equals 13 residues. CDR3 nucleotide sequence: TGTGCCAGTAAGGGCTCTCTCACAGATACGCAGTATTTT. Translated: CASKGSLTDTQYF.

This chain links TRBV9 with TRBJ1-4, with TRBD1 matching over 8 bases. J lost 10 bases, V lost 4 bases, and 12 bases had no gene match. CDR3 length: 15 amino acids. From germline, CDR1 is SGDLS and CDR2 YYNGEE. This CDR3 is CASSPNPGGAGKLFF. Written as DNA, the CDR3 is TGTGCCAGCAGCCCAAATCCAGGGGGCGCCGGAAAACTGTTTTTT.

This chain joins TRBV7-8 and TRBJ2-5; 7 bases line up with TRBD2. This CDR3 region has 16 residues. CDR1 is SGHVS and CDR2 is FQNEAQ in the germline V gene. Trimming removed 5 bases from V and 9 bases from J; junction bases left unmatched: 18. CDR3: CASSILAARLGRAQYF. The CDR3 nucleotides are TGTGCCAGCAGCATATTAGCGGCCCGGCTTGGGAGGGCCCAGTACTTC.

The genes are TRBV2 and TRBJ2-3; D gene unclear. The CDR3 has 13 amino acids. The V gene's germline CDR1 is SNHLY and CDR2 FYNNEI. V lost 1 base to trimming and J lost 2 bases, with 4 bases between them. CDR3 sequence: CASSEDHTDTQYF. The CDR3 DNA reads TGTGCCAGCAGTGAAGACCACACAGATACGCAGTATTTT.

This clone was seen a handful of times. This chain joins TRBV4-2 and TRBJ2-7; 10 nucleotides line up with TRBD1. The CDR3 consists of 15 residues. The germline gives CDR1 LGHNA, CDR2 YNFKEQ. V lost 3 bases and J lost 2; bases outside the gene matches: 4. The CDR3 region has the DNA TGTGCCAGCAGCCAGCCCGGGACAGGGGCCTACGAGCAGTACTTC. Protein sequence: CASSQPGTGAYEQYF.

The J gene is TRBJ2-5, the V gene TRBV11-2; no definite D call. The CDR3 is 14 residues long. Per the germline V gene, CDR1 is SGHAT and CDR2 is FQNNGV. Trimming shortened V by 3 bases and J by 3 bases, and 11 bases separated the two germline ends. The chain's CDR3 is CASSLLLGEETQYF. CDR3 nucleotides: TGTGCCAGCAGCTTGCTCTTAGGAGAAGAGACCCAGTACTTC.

The chain carries TRBV5-8 and TRBJ2-7, with D possibly TRBD1 on 5 matching bases. The germline gives CDR1 SGHTS, CDR2 YDEGEE. CDR3 length: 14 residues. The V and J ends lost 1 base and 0 bases respectively, with 8 bases between them. In DNA form, the CDR3 reads TGTGCCAGCAGCTTGTGGACAAGCTCCTACGAGCAGTACTTC. Protein: CASSLWTSSYEQYF.